What follows describes a single T cell receptor (beta chain). Germline CDR1 and CDR2: MNHEY and SVGAGI. The V end was cut by 6 bases, the J end by 4 bases, with 12 bases between. The CDR3 contains 13 residues. Samples underwent the assay at deep level. Only in-frame clones appear in the TCRdb table, and some are missing; sequencing was by immunoSEQ multiplex PCR. The sample records around 1.1 million clones, approximately 77% being singletons. These data are taken from a study of shared clonotypes between healthy human individuals. As for the study in general: Researchers drew samples from two women and three men aged 18 to 49.

Donors were healthy HIV-negative adults without recently reported acute infections or vaccinations. Only Caucasian adults living in Nashville, Tennessee made up the donor group. V is TRBV6-5 and J is TRBJ2-5; tentatively, D is TRBD2 (5 bases). Sequenced input: memory CD4+ T cells from PBMCs. Sample subset: CD45RA-negative fraction. This receptor was obtained from a man aged 18 to 30 in good health. Some clones in this sample may be carry-over from other donors' samples. The CDR3 sequence is CASRLGGGETQYF. The DNA for the CDR3 is TGTGCCAGCAGATTAGGAGGCGGAGAGACCCAGTACTTC.